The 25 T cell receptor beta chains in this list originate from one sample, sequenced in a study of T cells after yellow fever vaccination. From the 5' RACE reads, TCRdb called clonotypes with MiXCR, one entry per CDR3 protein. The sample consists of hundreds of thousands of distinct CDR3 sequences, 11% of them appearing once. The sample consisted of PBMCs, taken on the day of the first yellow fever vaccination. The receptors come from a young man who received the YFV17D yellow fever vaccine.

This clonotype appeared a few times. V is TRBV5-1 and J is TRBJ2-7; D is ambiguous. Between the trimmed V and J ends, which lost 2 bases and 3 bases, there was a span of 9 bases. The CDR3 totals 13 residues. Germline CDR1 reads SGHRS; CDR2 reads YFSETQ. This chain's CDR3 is CASSFSPLYEQYF. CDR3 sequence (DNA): TGCGCCAGCAGCTTCTCTCCCCTCTACGAGCAGTACTTC.

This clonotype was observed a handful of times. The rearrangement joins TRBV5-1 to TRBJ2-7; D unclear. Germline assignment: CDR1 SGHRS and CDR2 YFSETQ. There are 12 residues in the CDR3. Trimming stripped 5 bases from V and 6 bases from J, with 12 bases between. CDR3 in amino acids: CASRENSGEQYV. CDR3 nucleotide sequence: TGCGCCAGCAGGGAGAACAGTGGCGAGCAGTACGTC.

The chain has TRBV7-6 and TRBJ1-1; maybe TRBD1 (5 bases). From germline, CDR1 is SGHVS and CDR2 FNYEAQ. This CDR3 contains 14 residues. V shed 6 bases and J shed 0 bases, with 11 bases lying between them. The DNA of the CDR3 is TGTGCCAGCAGGGACAAGCTCCTGAACACTGAAGCTTTCTTT. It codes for CASRDKLLNTEAFF.

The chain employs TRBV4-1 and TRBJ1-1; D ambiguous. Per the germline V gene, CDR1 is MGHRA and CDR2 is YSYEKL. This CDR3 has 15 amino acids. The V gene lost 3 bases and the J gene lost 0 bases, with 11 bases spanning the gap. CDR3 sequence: CASSQAPTMNTEAFF. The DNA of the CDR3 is TGCGCCAGCAGCCAGGCACCTACCATGAACACTGAAGCTTTCTTT.

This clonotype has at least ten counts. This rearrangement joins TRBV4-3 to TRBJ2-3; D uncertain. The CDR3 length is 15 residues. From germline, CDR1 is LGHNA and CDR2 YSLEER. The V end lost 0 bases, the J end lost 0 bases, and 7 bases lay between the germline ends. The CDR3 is CASSQDSRSTDTQYF. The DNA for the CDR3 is TGCGCCAGCAGCCAAGATTCACGGAGCACAGATACGCAGTATTTT.

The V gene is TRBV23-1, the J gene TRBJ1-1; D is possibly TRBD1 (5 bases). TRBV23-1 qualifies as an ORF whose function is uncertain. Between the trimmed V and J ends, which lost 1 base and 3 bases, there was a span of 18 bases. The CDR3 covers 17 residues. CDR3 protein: CASSQCGAAEWDTEAFF. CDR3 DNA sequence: TGCGCCAGCAGTCAATGCGGGGCCGCAGAATGGGACACTGAAGCTTTCTTT.

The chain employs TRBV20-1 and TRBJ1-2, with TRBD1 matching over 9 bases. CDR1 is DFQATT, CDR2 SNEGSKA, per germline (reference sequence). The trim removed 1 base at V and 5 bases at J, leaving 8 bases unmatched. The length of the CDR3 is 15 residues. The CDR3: CSARVDRGASYGYTF. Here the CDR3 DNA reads TGCAGTGCTAGAGTTGACAGGGGGGCTTCATATGGCTACACCTTC.

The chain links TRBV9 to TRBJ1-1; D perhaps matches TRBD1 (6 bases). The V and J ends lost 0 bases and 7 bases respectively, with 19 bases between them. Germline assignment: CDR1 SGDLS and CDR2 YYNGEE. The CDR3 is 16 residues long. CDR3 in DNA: TGTGCCAGCAGCGTAGGACCACAAGGGCAGGGGAGTGAAGCTTTCTTT. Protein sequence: CASSVGPQGQGSEAFF.

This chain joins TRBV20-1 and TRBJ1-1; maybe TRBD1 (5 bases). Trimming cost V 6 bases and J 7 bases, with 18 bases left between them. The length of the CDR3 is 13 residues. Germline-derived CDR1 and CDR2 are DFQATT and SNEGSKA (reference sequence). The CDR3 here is CSAGDPGYDEAFF. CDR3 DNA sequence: TGCAGTGCCGGGGACCCCGGTTATGATGAAGCTTTCTTT.

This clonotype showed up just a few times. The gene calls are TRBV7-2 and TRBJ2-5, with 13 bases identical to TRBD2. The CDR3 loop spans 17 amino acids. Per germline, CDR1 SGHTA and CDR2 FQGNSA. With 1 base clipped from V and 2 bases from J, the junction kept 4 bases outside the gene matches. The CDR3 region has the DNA TGTGCCAGCAGCTTAGGACTAGCGGGGGGCTCACAAGAGACCCAGTACTTC. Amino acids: CASSLGLAGGSQETQYF.

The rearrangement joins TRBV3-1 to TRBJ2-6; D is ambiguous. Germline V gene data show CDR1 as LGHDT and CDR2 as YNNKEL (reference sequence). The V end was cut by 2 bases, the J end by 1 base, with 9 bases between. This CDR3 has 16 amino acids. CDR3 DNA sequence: TGTGCCAGCAGCCAAACTTTAAGTTCTGGGGCCAACGTCCTGACTTTC. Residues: CASSQTLSSGANVLTF.

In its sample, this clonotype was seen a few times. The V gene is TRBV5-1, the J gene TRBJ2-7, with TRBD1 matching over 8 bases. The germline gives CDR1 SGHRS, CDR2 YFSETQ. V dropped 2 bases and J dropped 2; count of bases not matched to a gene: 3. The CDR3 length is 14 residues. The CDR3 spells CASSFQGATYEQYF. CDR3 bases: TGCGCCAGCAGCTTCCAGGGGGCGACCTACGAGCAGTACTTC. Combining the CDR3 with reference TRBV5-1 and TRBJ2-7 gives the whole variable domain KAGVTQTPRYLIKTRGQQVTLSCSPISGHRSVSWYQQTPGQGLQFLFEYFSETQRNKGNFPGRFSGRQFSNSRSEMNVSTLELGDSALYLCASSFQGATYEQYFGPGTRLTVT.

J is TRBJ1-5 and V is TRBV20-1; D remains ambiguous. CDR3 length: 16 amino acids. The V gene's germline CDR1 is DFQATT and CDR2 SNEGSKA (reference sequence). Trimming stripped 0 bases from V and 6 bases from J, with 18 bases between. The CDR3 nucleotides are TGCAGTGCTAGAGATCCTACGGCCCCAGGCGGTCAGCCCCAGCATTTT. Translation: CSARDPTAPGGQPQHF.

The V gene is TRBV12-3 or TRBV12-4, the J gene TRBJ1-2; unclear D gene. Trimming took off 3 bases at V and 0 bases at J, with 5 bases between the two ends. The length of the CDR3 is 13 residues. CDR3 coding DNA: TGTGCCAGCAGTTTGTGGTCTAACTATGGCTACACCTTC. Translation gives CASSLWSNYGYTF.

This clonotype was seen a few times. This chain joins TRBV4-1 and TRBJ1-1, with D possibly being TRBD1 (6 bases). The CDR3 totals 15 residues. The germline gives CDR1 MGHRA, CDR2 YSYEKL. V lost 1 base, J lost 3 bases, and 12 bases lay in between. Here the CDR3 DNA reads TGCGCCAGCAGCCAAGTTGGGGGCAGGGACACTGAAGCTTTCTTT. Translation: CASSQVGGRDTEAFF.

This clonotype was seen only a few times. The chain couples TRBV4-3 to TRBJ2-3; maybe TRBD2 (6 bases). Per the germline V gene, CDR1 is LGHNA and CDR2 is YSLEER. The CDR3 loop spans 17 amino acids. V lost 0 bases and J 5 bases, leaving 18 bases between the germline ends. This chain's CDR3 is CASSQEVSGTLGDTQYF. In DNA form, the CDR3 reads TGCGCCAGCAGCCAAGAAGTATCCGGGACTCTGGGAGATACGCAGTATTTT.

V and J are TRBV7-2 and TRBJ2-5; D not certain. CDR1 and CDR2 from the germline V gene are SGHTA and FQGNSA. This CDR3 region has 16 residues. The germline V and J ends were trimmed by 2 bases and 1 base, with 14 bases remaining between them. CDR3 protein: CASSLRFGGTQETQYF. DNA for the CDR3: TGTGCCAGCAGCTTAAGGTTCGGCGGAACCCAAGAGACCCAGTACTTC.

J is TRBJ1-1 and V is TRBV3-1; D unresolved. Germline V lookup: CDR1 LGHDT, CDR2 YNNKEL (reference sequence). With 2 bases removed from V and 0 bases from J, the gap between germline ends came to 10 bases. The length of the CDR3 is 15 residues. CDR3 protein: CASSQNVVMNTEAFF. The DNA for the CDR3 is TGTGCCAGCAGCCAAAATGTGGTGATGAACACTGAAGCTTTCTTT.

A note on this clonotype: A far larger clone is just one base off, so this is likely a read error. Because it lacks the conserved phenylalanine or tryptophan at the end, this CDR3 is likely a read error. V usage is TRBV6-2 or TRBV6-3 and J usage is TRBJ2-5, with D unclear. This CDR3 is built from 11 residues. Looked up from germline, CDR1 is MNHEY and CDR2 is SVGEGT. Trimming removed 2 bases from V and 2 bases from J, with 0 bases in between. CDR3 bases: TGTGCCAGCAGTTACCAAGAGACCCAGTACCTC. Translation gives CASSYQETQYL.

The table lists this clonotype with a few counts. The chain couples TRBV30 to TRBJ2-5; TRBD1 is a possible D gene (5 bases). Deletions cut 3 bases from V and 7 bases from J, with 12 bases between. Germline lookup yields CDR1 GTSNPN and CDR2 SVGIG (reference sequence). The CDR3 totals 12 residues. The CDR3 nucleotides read TGTGCCTGGAGCTCAGGGTTGCGGACCCAGTACTTC. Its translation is CAWSSGLRTQYF.

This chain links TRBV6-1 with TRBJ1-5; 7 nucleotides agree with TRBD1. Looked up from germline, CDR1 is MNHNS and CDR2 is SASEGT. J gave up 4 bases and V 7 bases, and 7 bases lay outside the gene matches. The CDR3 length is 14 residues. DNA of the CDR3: TGTGCCAGCACCCCGACAGGGACTAATCAGCCCCAGCATTTT. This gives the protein CASTPTGTNQPQHF.

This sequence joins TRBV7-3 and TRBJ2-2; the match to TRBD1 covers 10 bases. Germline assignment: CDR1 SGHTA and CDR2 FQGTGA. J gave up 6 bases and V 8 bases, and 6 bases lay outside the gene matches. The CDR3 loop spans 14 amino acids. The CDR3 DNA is TGTGCCAGCGAAAGACAGGGGGCCTCCGGGGAGCTGTTTTTT. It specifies CASERQGASGELFF.

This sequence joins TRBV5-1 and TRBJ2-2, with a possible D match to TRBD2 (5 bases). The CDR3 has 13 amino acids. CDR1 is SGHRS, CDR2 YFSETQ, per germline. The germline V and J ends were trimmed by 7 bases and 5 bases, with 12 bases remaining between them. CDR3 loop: CASGKRETGELFF. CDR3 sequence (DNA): TGCGCCAGCGGAAAACGGGAAACCGGGGAGCTGTTTTTT.

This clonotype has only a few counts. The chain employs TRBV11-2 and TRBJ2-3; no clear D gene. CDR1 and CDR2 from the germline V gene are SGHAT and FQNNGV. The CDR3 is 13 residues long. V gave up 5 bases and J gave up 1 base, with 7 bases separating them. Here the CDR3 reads CASSTTRTDTQYF. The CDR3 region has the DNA TGTGCCAGCAGCACAACTCGCACAGATACGCAGTATTTT. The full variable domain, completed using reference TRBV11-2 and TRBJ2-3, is EAGVAQSPRYKIIEKRQSVAFWCNPISGHATLYWYQQILGQGPKLLIQFQNNGVVDDSQLPKDRFSAERLKGVDSTLKIQPAKLEDSAVYLCASSTTRTDTQYFGPGTRLTVL.

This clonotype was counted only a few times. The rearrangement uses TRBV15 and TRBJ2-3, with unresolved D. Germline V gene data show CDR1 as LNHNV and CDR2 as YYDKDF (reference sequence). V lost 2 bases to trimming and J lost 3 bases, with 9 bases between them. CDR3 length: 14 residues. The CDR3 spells CATSRRTGTDTQYF. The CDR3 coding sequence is TGTGCCACCAGCAGACGGACCGGAACAGATACGCAGTATTTT.